The clone carrying this T cell receptor beta chain was recorded a few times. The target antigen is unknown. The whole isolated RNA underwent reverse transcription, so sequencing captured expressed TCRB transcripts. Generated by immunoSEQ multiplex PCR, the TCRdb table keeps only in-frame clones and is missing some. The top ten clones hold approximately 0.019% of a sample with about 370,000 clones, about 16% of them seen once. This sample is drawn from a study of beta chain features in type 1 diabetes. Study in general: Sorted cells numbering under 110 million were examined across all samples.

Study-level points and caveats: A pattern of fewer insertions and more deletions at VDJ junctions was seen in type 1 diabetes patients. These data did not resolve whether HLA type affects TCRB rearrangement. Patients' naive, central memory and Treg TCRB repertoires seemed closer to one another than those of healthy donors.

The sequence was collected from a woman between 18 and 29 years old in good health. The sample consisted of naive CD4+ T cells from blood.

The CDR3 spells CASSSGRAPSYNEQFF. The CDR3 bases are TGTGCCAGCAGTTCCGGGAGGGCCCCATCCTACAATGAGCAGTTCTTC. V usage is TRBV6-5 and J usage is TRBJ2-1; 8 bases map to TRBD2. Losses at the gene ends were 4 bases for V and 1 base for J; bases not matched to a gene: 6. CDR3 length: 16 amino acids. Germline V gives CDR1 MNHEY, CDR2 SVGAGI.